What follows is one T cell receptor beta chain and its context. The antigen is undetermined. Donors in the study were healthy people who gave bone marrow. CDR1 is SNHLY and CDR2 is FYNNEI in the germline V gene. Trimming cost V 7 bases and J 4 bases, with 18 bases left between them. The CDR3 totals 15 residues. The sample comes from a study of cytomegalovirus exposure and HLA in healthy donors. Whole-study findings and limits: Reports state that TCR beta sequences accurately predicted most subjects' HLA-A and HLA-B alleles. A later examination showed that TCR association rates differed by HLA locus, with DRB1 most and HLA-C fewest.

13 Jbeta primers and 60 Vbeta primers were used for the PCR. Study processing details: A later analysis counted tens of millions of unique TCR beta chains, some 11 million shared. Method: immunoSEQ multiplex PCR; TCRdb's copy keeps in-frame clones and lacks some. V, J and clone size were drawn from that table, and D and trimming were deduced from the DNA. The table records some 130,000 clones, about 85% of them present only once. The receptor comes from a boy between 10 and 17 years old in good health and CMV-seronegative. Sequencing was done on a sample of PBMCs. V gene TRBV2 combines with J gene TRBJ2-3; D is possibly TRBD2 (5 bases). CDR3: CASNRREGLADTQYF. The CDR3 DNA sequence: TGTGCCAGCAATCGTCGCGAGGGATTGGCAGATACGCAGTATTTT.